Below are 22 T cell receptor beta chains sequenced from a single sample in a study of shared clonotypes between healthy human individuals. Generated by immunoSEQ multiplex PCR, the TCRdb table keeps only in-frame clones and is missing some. The sample has some 2,400,000 clones, approximately 95% seen once; the top ten hold 0.13%. The material sequenced was naive CD4+ T cells sorted from blood. The subset: CD45RA+ positively selected. These receptors all come from a man between 18 and 29 years old in good health.

For this clone: The sample carries other DNA sequences with the same CDR3. This sequence joins TRBV5-4 and TRBJ1-2; D possibly corresponds to TRBD1 (5 bases). V gave up 4 bases and J gave up 1 base, with 11 bases separating them. CDR3 length: 14 amino acids. In germline, CDR1 is SGHNT, CDR2 YYREEE (reference sequence). In DNA form, the CDR3 reads TGTGCCAGCAGCCTCGGAGGGGTTAACTATGGCTACACCTTC. It specifies CASSLGGVNYGYTF.

This clone was counted only a few times. The chain recombines TRBV6-5 with TRBJ1-1; D gene unclear. This CDR3 contains 13 residues. V lost 2 bases, J lost 1 base, and 5 bases lay in between. Per the germline V gene, CDR1 is MNHEY and CDR2 is SVGAGI. The DNA for the CDR3 is TGTGCCAGCAGTTACATGGAGAACACTGAAGCTTTCTTT. It is translated as CASSYMENTEAFF.

The V and J genes are TRBV19 and TRBJ2-2, with 8 positions matching TRBD1. CDR1 is LNHDA, CDR2 SQIVND, per germline (reference sequence). With V trimmed by 8 bases and J by 7 bases, 9 bases remained unmatched. The CDR3 is 14 amino acids. The CDR3 sequence is CASARQGLIGELFF. The CDR3 nucleotides read TGTGCCAGTGCCCGACAGGGGCTAATCGGGGAGCTGTTTTTT.

The chain employs TRBV5-1 and TRBJ2-7; possible D gene TRBD1, 6 bases. Germline V lookup: CDR1 SGHRS, CDR2 YFSETQ. The length of the CDR3 is 13 residues. Trimming shortened V by 7 bases and J by 2 bases, and 13 bases separated the two germline ends. The CDR3 protein is CASGSGATYEQYF. The CDR3 nucleotides are TGCGCCAGCGGATCAGGGGCGACCTACGAGCAGTACTTC.

The rearrangement uses TRBV27 and TRBJ1-2, with D tentatively TRBD1 (5 bases). V shed 4 bases and J shed 4 bases, with 13 bases lying between them. There are 14 residues in the CDR3. Germline V gives CDR1 MNHEY, CDR2 SMNVEV (reference sequence). CDR3 in DNA: TGTGCCAGCAGTTCCTCCCAGGGCCTCTATGGCTACACCTTC. This gives the protein CASSSSQGLYGYTF.

J is TRBJ2-5 and V is TRBV30; TRBD2 aligns across 8 bases. With 2 bases clipped from V and 11 bases from J, the junction kept 7 bases outside the gene matches. The germline CDR1 and CDR2 sequences are GTSNPN and SVGIG (reference sequence). This CDR3 is built from 12 residues. The CDR3 region has the DNA TGTGCCTGGAGTCCGGGGGGGGAAGAGCAGTACTTC. Translating it yields CAWSPGGEEQYF.

This chain joins TRBV6-1 and TRBJ2-7; 8 nucleotides line up with TRBD2. Germline CDR1 and CDR2: MNHNS and SASEGT. Trimming removed 7 bases from V and 4 bases from J; junction bases left unmatched: 12. The CDR3 has 15 amino acids. The CDR3 DNA reads as TGTGCCAGCAACCCCGCCGCGGGGGGAACTTACGAGCAGTACTTC. It yields the protein CASNPAAGGTYEQYF.

About this clone: At the DNA level, this CDR3 is encoded by other sequences in the same sample as well. The chain combines TRBV2 with TRBJ1-5; possibly TRBD1 for D (5 bases). There are 14 residues in the CDR3. Germline lookup yields CDR1 SNHLY and CDR2 FYNNEI. Between the trimmed V and J ends, which lost 8 bases and 0 bases, there was a span of 11 bases. The chain's CDR3 is CASSPGLSNQPQHF. The CDR3 nucleotides are TGTGCCAGCTCCCCGGGGCTTAGCAATCAGCCCCAGCATTTT.

On this clone itself: One junction end disagrees with the germline gene, perhaps due to a read error. This chain connects TRBV7-7 to TRBJ1-6, with D maybe TRBD1 (6 bases). The CDR3 runs 16 residues. The germline gives CDR1 SSHAT, CDR2 FNYEAQ (reference sequence). CDR3: CASSLGTRENNSPLHF. DNA of the CDR3: TGTGCTAGCAGCTTAGGGACAAGGGAAAATAATTCACCCCTCCACTTT.

The chain combines TRBV2 with TRBJ1-3, with unresolved D. The CDR3 consists of 17 residues. Germline V gene lookup returns CDR1 SNHLY and CDR2 FYNNEI. V lost 5 bases and J lost 0, with 17 bases in between. The DNA for the CDR3 is TGTGCCAGCAGTCGACGCGACAACTTCGGCTCTGGAAACACCATATATTTT. Protein: CASSRRDNFGSGNTIYF.

V and J are TRBV5-6 and TRBJ2-5; D may match TRBD1 or TRBD2 (5 bases each). CDR1 is SGHDT, CDR2 YYEEEE, per germline. This CDR3 has 14 residues. The V end was cut by 4 bases, the J end by 6 bases, with 16 bases between. CDR3 sequence: CASSPPGGPKTQYF. CDR3 coding DNA: TGTGCCAGCAGCCCCCCTGGGGGTCCCAAGACCCAGTACTTC.

The rearrangement uses TRBV9 and TRBJ2-3; D is uncertain. This CDR3 is 15 amino acids long. The germline V gene encodes CDR1 SGDLS and CDR2 YYNGEE. With 4 bases removed from V and 0 bases from J, the gap between germline ends came to 12 bases. CDR3 loop: CASSPLGSSTDTQYF. The CDR3 DNA reads TGTGCCAGCAGCCCTCTGGGGTCTAGCACAGATACGCAGTATTTT.

The J gene is TRBJ2-3, the V gene TRBV27; D could derive from TRBD1 or TRBD2 (5 bases each). V shed 7 bases and J shed 5 bases, with 16 bases lying between them. Germline-derived CDR1 and CDR2 are MNHEY and SMNVEV (reference sequence). The CDR3 contains 14 residues. CDR3 DNA: TGTGCCAGCAACCCTTTCGGGGCTAGAGATACGCAGTATTTT. Its translation is CASNPFGARDTQYF.

This chain links TRBV28 with TRBJ1-5; D gene unclear. The length of the CDR3 is 14 residues. Germline values: CDR1 MDHEN, CDR2 SYDVKM. V lost 6 bases to trimming and J lost 2 bases, with 11 bases between them. CDR3: CASRPPLGNQPQHF. DNA for the CDR3: TGTGCCAGCAGGCCGCCCCTGGGCAATCAGCCCCAGCATTTT.

The chain combines TRBV10-3 with TRBJ1-3; possibly TRBD1 for D (5 bases). This CDR3 is 15 amino acids long. Germline lookup yields CDR1 ENHRY and CDR2 SYGVKD. V was cut by 7 bases and J by 8 bases, with 21 bases left in between. As DNA, the CDR3 is TGTGCCATCACAGACAGAGCTCCTGCTGGGGACACCATATATTTT. This translates into CAITDRAPAGDTIYF.

The J gene is TRBJ1-2, the V gene TRBV18; 7 bases map to TRBD1. Germline V CDR1 and CDR2: KGHSH, LQKENI. The CDR3 runs to 17 residues. Losses at the gene ends were 6 bases for V and 5 bases for J; bases not matched to a gene: 18. The DNA for the CDR3 is TGTGCCAGCTCGCCAGCCTCCCCAGGGGGGGGCGATTATGGCTACACCTTC. It translates to CASSPASPGGGDYGYTF.

V and J are TRBV15 and TRBJ1-5, with no clear D. This CDR3 has 15 amino acids. Germline CDR1 LNHNV, CDR2 YYDKDF (reference sequence). V dropped 0 bases and J dropped 3 bases, with 9 bases sitting between them. CDR3 nucleotides: TGTGCCACCAGCAGAGATGCGGTTCCCAATCAGCCCCAGCATTTT. It yields the protein CATSRDAVPNQPQHF.

This rearrangement joins TRBV10-3 to TRBJ1-4, with D perhaps matching TRBD1 (6 bases). The germline V gene has CDR1 ENHRY and CDR2 SYGVKD. V lost 10 bases to trimming and J lost 4 bases, with 13 bases between them. This CDR3 spans 13 amino acids. The CDR3 DNA reads as TGTGCCAGCGGGACACCGAATAATGAAAAACTGTTTTTT. Amino acids: CASGTPNNEKLFF.

The rearrangement joins TRBV4-1 to TRBJ2-3; D gene uncertain. With 0 bases removed from V and 2 bases from J, the gap between germline ends came to 9 bases. The CDR3 is 15 residues long. Per the germline V gene, CDR1 is MGHRA and CDR2 is YSYEKL. The CDR3 reads CASSQDREVTDTQYF. The CDR3 DNA follows: TGCGCCAGCAGCCAAGACAGAGAGGTCACAGATACGCAGTATTTT.

This chain uses TRBV7-8 with TRBJ1-1; D unclear. Trimming stripped 7 bases from V and 4 bases from J, with 10 bases between. This CDR3 contains 12 residues. Germline CDR1 is SGHVS and CDR2 is FQNEAQ. The CDR3 nucleotides read TGTGCCAGCACGGGGTCGAGCACTGAAGCTTTCTTT. The encoded protein is CASTGSSTEAFF.

The chain carries TRBV6-5 and TRBJ2-7; D gene uncertain. This CDR3 has 13 amino acids. Per the germline V gene, CDR1 is MNHEY and CDR2 is SVGAGI. The V end was cut by 2 bases, the J end by 3 bases, with 8 bases between. The CDR3 DNA reads as TGTGCCAGCAGTTACAGGGCCCACTACGAGCAGTACTTC. Translation: CASSYRAHYEQYF.

The V and J genes are TRBV4-1 and TRBJ1-5, with 8 positions matching TRBD1. The trim removed 0 bases at V and 11 bases at J, leaving 12 bases unmatched. CDR3 length equals 16 residues. Germline CDR1 reads MGHRA; CDR2 reads YSYEKL. The CDR3 is CASSQDAGGLTWAQHF. The CDR3 DNA follows: TGCGCCAGCAGCCAAGATGCAGGGGGCCTGACGTGGGCCCAGCATTTT.